This TCR beta chain was retrieved from a study of T cell responses to AZD1222 COVID-19 vaccine. TCRdb's copy holds only in-frame clones and misses some; the assay was immunoSEQ multiplex PCR. The sample lists 130,000 or so clones; 88% were seen once. Trimming left V 7 bases short and J 5 bases short, with 16 bases between. CDR1 is MNHEY and CDR2 is SVGAGI in the germline V gene. The CDR3 covers 14 residues. The sequencing used peripheral blood, collected 28 days after the second AZD1222 dose. V usage is TRBV6-5 and J usage is TRBJ2-3; tentatively, D is TRBD1 (6 bases). The source of this sequence is an adult who received the AZD1222 COVID-19 vaccine. The CDR3 DNA is TGTGCCAGCAAAACAGGGTTGAGAGGAGATACGCAGTATTTT. As protein: CASKTGLRGDTQYF.